This T cell receptor beta chain is drawn from a study of cytomegalovirus exposure and HLA in healthy donors. Germline V gene lookup returns CDR1 SGDLS and CDR2 YYNGEE. The CDR3 totals 16 residues. With respect to this clone: One junction end does not reproduce the germline sequence, and a read error may be involved.

Vbeta (60) and Jbeta (13) primers were used in the PCR. Using immunoSEQ multiplex PCR, the repertoire was profiled, and TCRdb retains in-frame clones only, with some absent. This sample has 100,000 to 150,000 clones, with approximately 78% found just once. The TCR sequence derives from a female donor in good health and CMV-seronegative. The sequenced sample was PBMCs. The chain couples TRBV9 to TRBJ2-6; 7 nucleotides match TRBD1. CDR3 DNA sequence: TGTGCCAGCAGCGAGACAGGGTCGGCTGGGGACAACGTCCTGACTTTC. It codes for CASSETGSAGDNVLTF. Variable domain in full (rest from reference TRBV9 and TRBJ2-6): DSGVTQTPKHLITATGQRVTLRCSPRSGDLSVYWYQQSLDQGLQFLIQYYNGEERAKGNILERFSAQQFPDLHSELNLSSLELGDSALYFCASSETGSAGDNVLTFGAGSRLTVL.